The subject of this entry is one T cell receptor (beta chain). The data are from a study of T-cell memory formation after mild COVID-19. TCRdb recomputed calls from the 5' RACE reads with MiXCR, one row per CDR3 protein. The table shows 350,000 to 450,000 distinct CDR3 sequences, with 15% to 20% occurring only once. Unmatched junction bases numbered 8, after V lost 8 bases and J lost 2 bases. The CDR3 spans 13 residues. Germline V gives CDR1 DFQATT, CDR2 SNEGSKA (reference sequence). The sequence was obtained from an adult woman who had mild COVID-19 (a few samples of this study predate the infection). Cell type and time point are not known. This rearrangement joins TRBV20-1 to TRBJ2-5; 7 nucleotides match TRBD2. The specimen was PBMCs or a T cell subset sorted from them (not recorded which). CDR3 in amino acids: CSSTRGVQETQYF. The CDR3 DNA sequence: TGCAGTTCTACTCGGGGGGTTCAAGAGACCCAGTACTTC.